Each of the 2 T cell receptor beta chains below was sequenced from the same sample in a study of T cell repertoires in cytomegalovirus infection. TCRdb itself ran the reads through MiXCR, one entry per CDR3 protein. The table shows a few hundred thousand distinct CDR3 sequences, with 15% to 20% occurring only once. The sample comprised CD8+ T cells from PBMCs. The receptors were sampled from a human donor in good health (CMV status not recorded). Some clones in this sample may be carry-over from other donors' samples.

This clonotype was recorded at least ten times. In DNA form, the CDR3 reads TGTGCCAGCAGCTTAGAACTACGGGAGCAGTTCTTC. Its protein product is CASSLELREQFF. The V gene is TRBV7-2, the J gene TRBJ2-1; D is unclear. This CDR3 has 12 residues. Trimming removed 1 base from V and 10 bases from J, with 8 bases in between. CDR1 is SGHTA, CDR2 FQGNSA, per germline.

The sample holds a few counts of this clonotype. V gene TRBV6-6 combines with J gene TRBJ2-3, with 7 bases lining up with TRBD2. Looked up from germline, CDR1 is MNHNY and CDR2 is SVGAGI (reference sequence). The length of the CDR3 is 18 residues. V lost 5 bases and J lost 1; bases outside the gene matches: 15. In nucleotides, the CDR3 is TGTGCCAGCAGTCAAAGCGGGGCCCTCTCCTATCGCACAGATACGCAGTATTTT. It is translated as CASSQSGALSYRTDTQYF.